The entry that follows covers one T cell receptor (beta chain) sequence. What it binds is not known. This record belongs to a study of cytomegalovirus exposure and HLA in healthy donors. Findings and caveats of the study: Associated with HLA alleles at 0.05 false discovery rate in a later analysis were around 15,000 TCR beta sequences.

A multiplex PCR was run with 60 Vbeta primers and 13 Jbeta primers. Some clones are missing from TCRdb's copy, which holds only in-frame ones; the method was immunoSEQ multiplex PCR. The sample has 150,000 or so clones, approximately 81% seen once. This TCR was recovered from a female donor in good health and CMV-seronegative. Sample: PBMCs.

The CDR3 spells CASRGVTYEQYF. The CDR3 nucleotides read TGTGCCAGCCGGGGGGTGACCTACGAGCAGTACTTC. The chain recombines TRBV7-2 with TRBJ2-7, with 7 bases identical to TRBD2. Germline assignment: CDR1 SGHTA and CDR2 FQGNSA. After removal of 8 bases from V and 2 bases from J, the junction contained 3 bases not matched to a gene. This CDR3 has 12 amino acids.